A selection of T cell receptor beta chains follows, all from one sample in a study of blood T cell repertoires in COVID-19. Only in-frame clones appear in the TCRdb table, and some are missing; sequencing was by immunoSEQ multiplex PCR. The sample holds 95,000 to 150,000 clones, 82% seen once. The sequencing input was peripheral blood. All receptors derive from a woman in her seventies with acute or convalescent COVID-19. The CDR3 runs from the conserved cysteine through the conserved F or W. The order of the fields is clone size, J gene, V gene, D gene, CDR3 protein, CDR3 DNA. The D gene is left open where the match is weak. Part of the rows lack a size; the others show once, few, many or a class for expanded clones.

abundance: few; j_gene: TRBJ1-3; v_gene: TRBV7-3; d_gene: .; CDR3aa: CASSCQLSSGNTIYF; CDR3nt: TGTGCCAGCAGCTGCCAACTCTCCTCTGGAAACACCATATATTTT
abundance: .; j_gene: TRBJ1-2; v_gene: TRBV12-3/TRBV12-4; d_gene: .; CDR3aa: CASSLNIYGYTF; CDR3nt: TGTGCCAGCAGTTTAAACATCTATGGCTACACCTTC
abundance: .; j_gene: TRBJ2-3; v_gene: TRBV7-2; d_gene: TRBD2; CDR3aa: CASSSLAGGLTDTQYF; CDR3nt: TGTGCCAGCAGCTCACTAGCGGGGGGACTCACAGATACGCAGTATTTT
abundance: .; j_gene: TRBJ2-5; v_gene: TRBV5-1; d_gene: .; CDR3aa: CASREGDRETQYF; CDR3nt: TGCGCCAGCAGAGAGGGGGACCGAGAGACCCAGTACTTC
abundance: .; j_gene: TRBJ1-3; v_gene: TRBV24-1; d_gene: .; CDR3aa: CATSDRGSGNTIYF; CDR3nt: TGTGCCACCAGTGATAGGGGCTCTGGAAACACCATATATTTT
abundance: .; j_gene: TRBJ1-5; v_gene: TRBV19; d_gene: TRBD1; CDR3aa: CASSHPGQGGNQPQHF; CDR3nt: TGTGCCAGTAGCCATCCGGGACAGGGGGGCAATCAGCCCCAGCATTTT
abundance: .; j_gene: TRBJ1-1; v_gene: TRBV7-2; d_gene: .; CDR3aa: CASSPGFTEAFF; CDR3nt: TGTGCCAGCAGCCCGGGGTTCACTGAAGCTTTCTTT
abundance: .; j_gene: TRBJ1-2; v_gene: TRBV4-3; d_gene: .; CDR3aa: CASSQVNLGDYGYTF; CDR3nt: TGCGCCAGCAGCCAAGTTAACCTTGGAGACTATGGCTACACCTTC
abundance: .; j_gene: TRBJ1-6; v_gene: TRBV10-3; d_gene: .; CDR3aa: CAISTGLGENSPLHF; CDR3nt: TGTGCCATCAGTACGGGACTCGGAGAGAATTCACCCCTCCACTTT
abundance: .; j_gene: TRBJ2-3; v_gene: TRBV4-1; d_gene: TRBD1; CDR3aa: CASSQVTGTDTDTQYF; CDR3nt: TGCGCCAGCAGCCAAGTGACCGGGACAGACACAGATACGCAGTATTTT
abundance: few; j_gene: TRBJ1-4; v_gene: TRBV5-1; d_gene: TRBD1; CDR3aa: CASSLGTATNEKLFF; CDR3nt: TGCGCCAGCAGCCTAGGGACAGCAACTAATGAAAAACTGTTTTTT
abundance: .; j_gene: TRBJ2-1; v_gene: TRBV30; d_gene: TRBD2; CDR3aa: CAWAEGGGGDEQFF; CDR3nt: TGTGCCTGGGCAGAGGGCGGGGGTGGAGATGAGCAGTTCTTC
abundance: .; j_gene: TRBJ2-5; v_gene: TRBV5-1; d_gene: TRBD2; CDR3aa: CASWTGTSGGGETQYF; CDR3nt: TGCGCCAGCTGGACCGGGACTAGCGGGGGCGGGGAGACCCAGTACTTC
abundance: .; j_gene: TRBJ2-3; v_gene: TRBV5-5; d_gene: TRBD1; CDR3aa: CASSPLTRDRGGVESDTQYF; CDR3nt: TGTGCCAGCAGCCCCTTAACCCGGGACAGGGGAGGAGTAGAGTCAGATACGCAGTATTTT
abundance: .; j_gene: TRBJ1-5; v_gene: TRBV19; d_gene: .; CDR3aa: CASRHYQGTQPQHF; CDR3nt: TGTGCCAGTAGACATTACCAGGGTACTCAGCCCCAGCATTTT
abundance: .; j_gene: TRBJ1-6; v_gene: TRBV3-1/TRBV3-2; d_gene: .; CDR3aa: CASSGVGGAPLHF; CDR3nt: TGTGCCAGCTCGGGGGTGGGGGGGGCGCCCCTCCACTTT
abundance: .; j_gene: TRBJ1-2; v_gene: TRBV19; d_gene: .; CDR3aa: CASTRTENYGYTF; CDR3nt: TGTGCCAGTACTAGGACAGAAAACTATGGCTACACCTTC
abundance: .; j_gene: TRBJ1-2; v_gene: TRBV11-2; d_gene: .; CDR3aa: CASSLRGIRGYGYTF; CDR3nt: TGTGCCAGCAGCTTGCGAGGGATACGGGGCTATGGCTACACCTTC
abundance: once; j_gene: TRBJ2-2; v_gene: TRBV9; d_gene: .; CDR3aa: CASTTGLTNTGELFF; CDR3nt: TGTGCCAGCACCACGGGACTGACGAACACCGGGGAGCTGTTTTTT
abundance: .; j_gene: TRBJ2-5; v_gene: TRBV7-2; d_gene: .; CDR3aa: CASSLGSAIGETQYF; CDR3nt: TGTGCCAGCAGCTTAGGATCAGCGATCGGAGAGACCCAGTACTTC
abundance: .; j_gene: TRBJ2-3; v_gene: TRBV5-1; d_gene: .; CDR3aa: CASSPLGIDSDTQYF; CDR3nt: TGCGCCAGCAGCCCGCTAGGAATAGACTCAGATACGCAGTATTTT
abundance: .; j_gene: TRBJ1-6; v_gene: TRBV7-2; d_gene: .; CDR3aa: CASSRISGNSPLHF; CDR3nt: TGTGCCAGCAGCCGTATCTCAGGGAATTCACCCCTCCACTTT
abundance: .; j_gene: TRBJ1-1; v_gene: TRBV5-1; d_gene: TRBD1; CDR3aa: CASSSQGAGTEAFF; CDR3nt: TGCGCCAGCAGCTCCCAGGGGGCTGGCACTGAAGCTTTCTTT
abundance: .; j_gene: TRBJ1-1; v_gene: TRBV3-1/TRBV3-2; d_gene: .; CDR3aa: CASSRRSSGVTEAFF; CDR3nt: TGTGCCAGCAGCCGTAGGTCGTCGGGGGTCACTGAAGCTTTCTTT
abundance: .; j_gene: TRBJ1-1; v_gene: TRBV6-2/TRBV6-3; d_gene: TRBD1; CDR3aa: CASSYPGTGGLVDTEAFF; CDR3nt: TGTGCCAGCAGTTACCCCGGGACAGGGGGCCTGGTGGACACTGAAGCTTTCTTT
abundance: .; j_gene: TRBJ1-6; v_gene: TRBV9; d_gene: .; CDR3aa: CASSQIASSYNSPLHF; CDR3nt: TGTGCCAGCAGCCAAATTGCCAGCTCCTATAATTCACCCCTCCACTTT
abundance: .; j_gene: TRBJ2-7; v_gene: TRBV7-2; d_gene: .; CDR3aa: CASSLEWGDEQYF; CDR3nt: TGTGCCAGCAGCTTAGAATGGGGCGACGAGCAGTACTTC